Listed here are 14 T cell receptor beta chains from one sample, sequenced in a study of PD-1 blockade in classical Hodgkin lymphoma. Each patient's relapse followed autologous stem cell transplantation, and brentuximab vedotin exposure varied. Profiled with immunoSEQ multiplex PCR; TCRdb holds only in-frame clones, not every one. The sample shows about 43,000 clones, about 65% of them seen only once. This material consisted of peripheral blood mononuclear cells (PBMCs), taken before the second cycle of nivolumab. The receptor set was obtained from a human donor with classical Hodgkin lymphoma.

The chain carries TRBV6-1 and TRBJ1-5; no definite D call. Germline V CDR1 and CDR2: MNHNS, SASEGT. The V gene lost 4 bases and the J gene lost 2 bases, with 12 bases spanning the gap. The CDR3 runs to 15 residues. The CDR3 DNA follows: TGTGCCAGCAGTGGATCCCGGGTAGGCAATCAGCCCCAGCATTTT. Translated, it gives CASSGSRVGNQPQHF.

V is TRBV7-3 and J is TRBJ1-2; 10 bases line up with TRBD1. The CDR3 is 17 amino acids. From germline, CDR1 is SGHTA and CDR2 FQGTGA. V gave up 4 bases and J gave up 4 bases; unmatched junction bases: 12. CDR3: CASSSYSGTGVAYGYTF. CDR3 DNA: TGTGCCAGCAGCTCCTACTCCGGGACAGGGGTAGCCTATGGCTACACCTTC.

The rearrangement joins TRBV9 to TRBJ2-7; TRBD2 is a possible D gene (7 bases). The CDR3 totals 16 residues. The germline V gene has CDR1 SGDLS and CDR2 YYNGEE. V was pared by 4 bases and J by 2 bases, with 19 bases between. The CDR3 region has the DNA TGTGCCAGCAGCCCTAGACGAGGGGAGGGGGCCTACGAGCAGTACTTC. Its translation is CASSPRRGEGAYEQYF. Based on the CDR3 plus reference TRBV9 and TRBJ2-7, the full variable domain is DSGVTQTPKHLITATGQRVTLRCSPRSGDLSVYWYQQSLDQGLQFLIQYYNGEERAKGNILERFSAQQFPDLHSELNLSSLELGDSALYFCASSPRRGEGAYEQYFGPGTRLTVT.

The chain recombines TRBV5-4 with TRBJ2-2; 11 nucleotides line up with TRBD2. With V trimmed by 1 base and J by 4 bases, 3 bases remained unmatched. The CDR3 has 16 amino acids. CDR1 and CDR2 (germline): SGHNT, YYREEE (reference sequence). DNA of the CDR3: TGTGCCAGCAGCTTGATGCTAGCGGGAGGCACCGGGGAGCTGTTTTTT. Its translation: CASSLMLAGGTGELFF.

In this sample, this clone turned up once. The rearrangement links TRBV6-6 to TRBJ1-2; D is unclear. V lost 4 bases and J lost 2, with 11 bases in between. CDR3 length: 14 residues. Per germline, CDR1 MNHNY and CDR2 SVGAGI (reference sequence). The CDR3 region has the DNA TGTGCCAGCAGTTTTTATGCTTCCAACTATGGCTACACCTTC. The encoded protein is CASSFYASNYGYTF.

This clone was counted only a few times. The chain recombines TRBV7-6 with TRBJ2-1; D unclear. The CDR3 runs to 18 residues. Trimming stripped 3 bases from V and 0 bases from J, with 18 bases between. Germline assignment: CDR1 SGHVS and CDR2 FNYEAQ. The CDR3 DNA sequence: TGTGCCAGCAGCTTTATAGGTGGTCCCGACCTCTCCTACAATGAGCAGTTCTTC. Amino acid sequence: CASSFIGGPDLSYNEQFF.

Concerning this clone itself: Given a much more abundant clone one base away, this may be a read error. The genes are TRBV9 and TRBJ1-2; 7 nucleotides line up with TRBD1. After removal of 1 base from V and 7 bases from J, the junction contained 13 bases not matched to a gene. The CDR3 covers 16 residues. The germline CDR1 and CDR2 sequences are SGDLS and YYNGEE. CDR3 protein: CASSVPRDSSRSGYTF. Written as DNA, the CDR3 is TGTGCCAGCAGCGTACCTCGGGACAGTTCTCGGTCTGGCTACACCTTC.

CDR3 protein: CAISAGTEVDRGELFF. CDR3 coding DNA: TGTGCCATCAGTGCGGGCACGGAGGTTGACCGCGGGGAGCTGTTTTTT. V gene TRBV10-3 combines with J gene TRBJ2-2; a weak D match, TRBD2 (5 bases). The CDR3 runs 16 residues. Deletions cut 4 bases from V and 7 bases from J, with 19 bases between. The germline gives CDR1 ENHRY, CDR2 SYGVKD.

The chain has TRBV30 and TRBJ1-3, with D possibly TRBD1 on 5 matching bases. Germline assignment: CDR1 GTSNPN and CDR2 SVGIG (reference sequence). V was shortened by 5 bases and J by 4 bases, with 9 bases between the two germline ends. The CDR3 runs 12 residues. CDR3 in amino acids: CAWGTRGNTIYF. CDR3 nucleotides: TGTGCCTGGGGGACGAGAGGAAACACCATATATTTT. The whole variable domain, filled in from reference TRBV30 and TRBJ1-3, reads SQTIHQWPATLVQPVGSPLSLECTVEGTSNPNLYWYRQAAGRGLQLLFYSVGIGQISSEVPQNLSASRPQDRQFILSSKKLLLSDSGFYLCAWGTRGNTIYFGEGSWLTVV.

This clone was counted a few times. The chain joins TRBV4-3 to TRBJ1-2, with a weak D call TRBD1 (6 bases). Trimming shortened V by 4 bases and J by 2 bases, and 8 bases separated the two germline ends. CDR3 length: 13 residues. From germline, CDR1 is LGHNA and CDR2 YSLEER. This CDR3 reads CASSPTGNYGYTF. In DNA form, the CDR3 reads TGCGCCAGCAGCCCGACAGGCAACTATGGCTACACCTTC.

The chain recombines TRBV6-5 with TRBJ1-1; tentative D call: TRBD1 (6 bases). Germline assignment: CDR1 MNHEY and CDR2 SVGAGI. Trimming took 10 bases from V and 5 from J, leaving 17 bases between them. CDR3 length: 13 amino acids. This chain's CDR3 is CATSLRGQTEAFF. The CDR3 DNA is TGTGCCACCTCGCTACGAGGACAGACTGAAGCTTTCTTT.

About this clone itself: One end of the junction fails to match germline, which may point to a read error. This chain connects TRBV2 to TRBJ1-2, with D perhaps TRBD1 (5 bases). The CDR3 spans 12 residues. Germline V lookup: CDR1 SNHLY, CDR2 FYNNEI. DNA of the CDR3: TGTGCTAGCAGGGACGGAACGTATGGCTACACCTTC. It specifies CASRDGTYGYTF. The variable domain in full, completed from reference TRBV2 and TRBJ1-2, reads EPEVTQTPSHQVTQMGQEVILRCVPISNHLYFYWYRQILGQKVEFLVSFYNNEISEKSEIFDDQFSVERPDGSNFTLKIRSTKLEDSAMYFCASRDGTYGYTFGSGTRLTVV.

This clone was seen only once. The chain is built from TRBV6-7 and TRBJ2-5; 9 nucleotides line up with TRBD1. TRBV6-7 is an ORF, with its function uncertain. CDR3 length equals 15 residues. The V gene end was trimmed by 7 bases and the J gene end by 1 base; junction bases not matched to a gene: 7. This CDR3 is CASTHRDRAQETQYF. The CDR3 coding sequence is TGTGCCAGCACCCACCGGGACAGGGCCCAAGAGACCCAGTACTTC.

As concerns this clone: The junction and the germline gene differ at one end; a read error may be behind it. The rearrangement links TRBV7-3 to TRBJ1-1; D remains ambiguous. The germline V gene has CDR1 SGHTA and CDR2 FQGTGA. The CDR3 spans 14 residues. The CDR3 sequence: CASSSNAANAEAFF. The DNA of the CDR3 is TGTGCCAGCAGCTCCAATGCAGCGAACGCTGAAGCTTTCTTT.